The entry below describes one T cell receptor (beta chain). No antigen is known for it. This record comes from a study of cytomegalovirus exposure and HLA in healthy donors. The study, taken as a whole, reports: TCR beta V- and J-gene trimming, according to a later analysis, was linked to a missense DCLRE1C variant. Accounts indicate the classifier identified cytomegalovirus status with strong specificity and sensitivity.

V was pared by 4 bases and J by 7 bases, with 5 bases between. The CDR3 loop spans 11 amino acids. The germline gives CDR1 SEHNR, CDR2 FQNEAQ (reference sequence). Amplification used 60 Vbeta primers and 13 Jbeta primers. Sequencing was performed with immunoSEQ multiplex PCR; in TCRdb, only in-frame clones are kept and a portion is missing. This table has under 200,000 clones, 65% to 85% appearing once. The chain joins TRBV7-9 to TRBJ1-5, with D unresolved. Input material: PBMCs. The TCR comes from a woman in her thirties in good health and CMV-seropositive. As DNA, the CDR3 is TGTGCCAGCAGCTCAAAACAGCCCCAGCATTTT. Its translation is CASSSKQPQHF.